This TCR beta chain was found in a study of control samples from healthy donors and cancer patients. TCRdb keeps only in-frame clones here, not all; method: immunoSEQ multiplex PCR. The table lists about 130,000 clones, about nine tenths of them singletons. The germline V gene has CDR1 LNHDA and CDR2 SQIVND (reference sequence). The ends lost 4 bases at V and 4 bases at J; junction bases unmatched: 5. CDR3 size: 14 residues. The source material was blood. The clonotype comes from a man aged 40-49 years in good health. J is TRBJ1-1 and V is TRBV19, with TRBD1 matching 8 bases. The DNA for the CDR3 is TGTGCCAGTAGTACCAGGGGGCGGTTCACTGAAGCTTTCTTT. Translation gives CASSTRGRFTEAFF.